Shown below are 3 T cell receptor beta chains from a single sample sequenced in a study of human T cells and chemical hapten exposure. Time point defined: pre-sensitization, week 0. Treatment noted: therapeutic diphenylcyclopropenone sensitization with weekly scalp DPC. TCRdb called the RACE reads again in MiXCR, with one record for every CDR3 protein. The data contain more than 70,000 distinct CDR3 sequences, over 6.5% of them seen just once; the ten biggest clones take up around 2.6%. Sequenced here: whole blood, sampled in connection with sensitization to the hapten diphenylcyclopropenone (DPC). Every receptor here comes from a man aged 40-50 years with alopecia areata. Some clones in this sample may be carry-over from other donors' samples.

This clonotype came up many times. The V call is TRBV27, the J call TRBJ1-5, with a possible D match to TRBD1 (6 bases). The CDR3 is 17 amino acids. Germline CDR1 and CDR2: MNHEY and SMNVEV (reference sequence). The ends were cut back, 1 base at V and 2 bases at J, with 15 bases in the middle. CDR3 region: CASSLFKTGGGNQPQHF. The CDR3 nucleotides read TGTGCCAGCAGTTTATTCAAGACAGGCGGAGGCAATCAGCCCCAGCATTTT.

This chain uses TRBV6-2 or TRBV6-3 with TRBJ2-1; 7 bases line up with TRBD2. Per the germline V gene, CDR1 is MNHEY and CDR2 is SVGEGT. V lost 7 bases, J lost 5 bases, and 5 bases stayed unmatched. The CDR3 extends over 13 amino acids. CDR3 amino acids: CASIPSGHNEQFF. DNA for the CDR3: TGTGCCAGCATCCCTAGCGGTCACAATGAGCAGTTCTTC.

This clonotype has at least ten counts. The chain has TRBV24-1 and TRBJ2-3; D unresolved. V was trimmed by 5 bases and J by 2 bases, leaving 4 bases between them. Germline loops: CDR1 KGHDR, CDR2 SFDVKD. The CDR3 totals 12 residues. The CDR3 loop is CATSGVTDTQYF. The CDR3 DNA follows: TGTGCCACCAGTGGGGTCACAGATACGCAGTATTTT.